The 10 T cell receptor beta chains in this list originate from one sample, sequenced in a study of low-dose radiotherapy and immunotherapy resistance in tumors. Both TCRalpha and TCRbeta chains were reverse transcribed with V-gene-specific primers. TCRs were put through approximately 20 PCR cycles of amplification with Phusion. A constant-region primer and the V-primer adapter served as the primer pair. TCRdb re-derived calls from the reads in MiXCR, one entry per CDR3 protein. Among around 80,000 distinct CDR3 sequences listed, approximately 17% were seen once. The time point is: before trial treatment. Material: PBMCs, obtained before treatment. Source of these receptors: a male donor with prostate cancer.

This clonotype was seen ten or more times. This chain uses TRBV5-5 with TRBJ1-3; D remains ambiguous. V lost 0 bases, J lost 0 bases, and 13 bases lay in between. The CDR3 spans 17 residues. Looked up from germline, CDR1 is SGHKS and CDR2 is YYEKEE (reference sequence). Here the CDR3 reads CASSLGLAVGSGNTIYF. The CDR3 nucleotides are TGTGCCAGCAGCTTGGGACTGGCCGTGGGCTCTGGAAACACCATATATTTT. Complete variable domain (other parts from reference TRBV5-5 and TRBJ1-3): DAGVTQSPTHLIKTRGQQVTLRCSPISGHKSVSWYQQVLGQGPQFIFQYYEKEERGRGNFPDRFSARQFPNYSSELNVNALLLGDSALYLCASSLGLAVGSGNTIYFGEGSWLTVV.

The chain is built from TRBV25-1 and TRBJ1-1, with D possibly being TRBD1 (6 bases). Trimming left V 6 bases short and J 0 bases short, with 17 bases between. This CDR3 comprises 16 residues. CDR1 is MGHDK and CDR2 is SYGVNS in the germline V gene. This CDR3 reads CASRRGAGVLNTEAFF. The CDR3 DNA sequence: TGTGCCAGCAGGAGGGGGGCAGGGGTTTTGAACACTGAAGCTTTCTTT.

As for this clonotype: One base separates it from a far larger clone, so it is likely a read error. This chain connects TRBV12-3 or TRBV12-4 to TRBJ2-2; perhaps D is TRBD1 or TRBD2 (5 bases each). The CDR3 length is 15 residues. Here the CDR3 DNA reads TGTGCCAGCAGCGGAACGGGTGGGGCCGCCGGGGAGCCGTTTTTT. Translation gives CASSGTGGAAGEPFF.

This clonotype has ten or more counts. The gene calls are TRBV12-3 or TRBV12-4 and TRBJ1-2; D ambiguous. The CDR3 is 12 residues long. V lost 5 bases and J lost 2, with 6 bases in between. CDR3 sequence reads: CASSLTNYGYTF. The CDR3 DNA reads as TGTGCCAGCAGTCTGACCAACTATGGCTACACCTTC.

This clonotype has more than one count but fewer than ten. CDR3 in DNA: TGTGCCAGCAGCGTGGGGGGAGAACACTATGGCTACACCTTC. This codes for CASSVGGEHYGYTF. J is TRBJ1-2 and V is TRBV9; D is perhaps TRBD1 (5 bases). Germline assignment: CDR1 SGDLS and CDR2 YYNGEE. V was trimmed by 2 bases and J by 3 bases, leaving 11 bases between them. The CDR3 has 14 amino acids.

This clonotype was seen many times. The CDR3 is CATSRGVKETQYF. CDR3 bases: TGTGCCACCAGCAGGGGGGTGAAAGAGACCCAGTACTTC. The gene calls are TRBV15 and TRBJ2-5; D tentatively fits TRBD1 or TRBD2 (5 bases each). The V and J ends lost 3 bases and 3 bases respectively, with 8 bases between them. The CDR3 is 13 residues long. Germline values: CDR1 LNHNV, CDR2 YYDKDF (reference sequence).

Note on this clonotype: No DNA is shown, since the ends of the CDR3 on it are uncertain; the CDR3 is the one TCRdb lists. The CDR3 is CASSEVITGELFFF. V gene TRBV5-1 combines with J gene TRBJ2-2. Including both end residues, the CDR3 is 14 amino acids long. Germline loops: CDR1 SGHRS, CDR2 YFSETQ.

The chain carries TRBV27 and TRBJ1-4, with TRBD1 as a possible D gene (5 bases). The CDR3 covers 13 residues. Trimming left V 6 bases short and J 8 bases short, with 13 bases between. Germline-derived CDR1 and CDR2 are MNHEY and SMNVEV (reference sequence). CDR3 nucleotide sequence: TGTGCCAGCAGATTCAGGGACGGCGAAAAACTGTTTTTT. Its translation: CASRFRDGEKLFF. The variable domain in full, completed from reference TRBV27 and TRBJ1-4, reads EAQVTQNPRYLITVTGKKLTVTCSQNMNHEYMSWYRQDPGLGLRQIYYSMNVEVTDKGDVPEGYKVSRKEKRNFPLILESPSPNQTSLYFCASRFRDGEKLFFGSGTQLSVL.

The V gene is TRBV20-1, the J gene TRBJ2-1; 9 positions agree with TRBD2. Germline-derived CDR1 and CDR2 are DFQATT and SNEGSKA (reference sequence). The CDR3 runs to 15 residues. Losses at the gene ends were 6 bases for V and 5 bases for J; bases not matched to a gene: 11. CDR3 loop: CSASTSTSGNNEQFF. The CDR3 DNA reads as TGCAGTGCGAGTACTTCGACTAGCGGAAACAATGAGCAGTTCTTC.

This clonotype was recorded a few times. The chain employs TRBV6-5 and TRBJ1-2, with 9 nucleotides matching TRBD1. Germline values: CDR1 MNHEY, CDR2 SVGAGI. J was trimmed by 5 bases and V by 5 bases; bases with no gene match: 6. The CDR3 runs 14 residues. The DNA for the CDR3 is TGTGCCAGCAGTCGACAGGGGGTAGTTTATGGCTACACCTTC. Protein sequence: CASSRQGVVYGYTF.